These T cell receptor beta chains were read from a single sample in a study of T cell responses to AZD1222 COVID-19 vaccine. Produced via immunoSEQ multiplex PCR; TCRdb's table is partial and in-frame only. The data hold about 46,000 clones, with roughly 90% observed a single time. The source was peripheral blood, collected 28 days after the second AZD1222 dose. Source of these receptors: an adult who received the AZD1222 COVID-19 vaccine. Each CDR3 is given with its conserved first and last residue. The order of the fields is clone size, J gene, D gene, V gene, CDR3 protein, CDR3 DNA. D genes are given only for firm matches. Rows give clone size only sometimes, using once, few, many, or a class for an expanded clone.

abundance: -
j_gene: TRBJ2-1
d_gene: TRBD2
v_gene: TRBV3-1/TRBV3-2
CDR3aa: CASSPGLAVNYNEQFF
CDR3nt: TGTGCCAGCAGCCCCGGGCTAGCGGTTAATTACAATGAGCAGTTCTTC

abundance: -
j_gene: TRBJ2-3
d_gene: -
v_gene: TRBV5-1
CDR3aa: CASGGQITDTQYF
CDR3nt: TGCGCCAGCGGTGGACAGATCACAGATACGCAGTATTTT

abundance: few
j_gene: TRBJ1-6
d_gene: TRBD1
v_gene: TRBV27
CDR3aa: CASSWDRVNSPLHF
CDR3nt: TGTGCCAGCAGTTGGGACAGGGTAAATTCACCCCTCCACTTT

abundance: -
j_gene: TRBJ2-1
d_gene: -
v_gene: TRBV11-2
CDR3aa: CASSLVWALSNEQFF
CDR3nt: TGTGCCAGCAGCTTAGTGTGGGCTCTCTCCAATGAGCAGTTCTTC

abundance: -
j_gene: TRBJ1-2
d_gene: -
v_gene: TRBV27
CDR3aa: CASSPAGVLLYGYTF
CDR3nt: TGTGCCAGCAGTCCCGCTGGGGTCCTTCTCTATGGCTACACCTTC

abundance: -
j_gene: TRBJ2-1
d_gene: -
v_gene: TRBV2
CDR3aa: CASSEGIYNEQFF
CDR3nt: TGTGCCAGCAGTGAAGGCATATACAATGAGCAGTTCTTC

abundance: -
j_gene: TRBJ2-7
d_gene: TRBD1
v_gene: TRBV6-5
CDR3aa: CASSYSGTGNEQYF
CDR3nt: TGTGCCAGCAGTTACTCAGGGACAGGAAACGAGCAGTACTTC

abundance: -
j_gene: TRBJ1-6
d_gene: TRBD1
v_gene: TRBV5-1
CDR3aa: CASSLTGGSSPLHF
CDR3nt: TGCGCCAGCAGCTTGACAGGGGGCTCTTCACCCCTCCACTTT

abundance: -
j_gene: TRBJ2-7
d_gene: TRBD1
v_gene: TRBV5-1
CDR3aa: CASSSGQAAVEQYF
CDR3nt: TGCGCCAGCAGCTCCGGACAGGCAGCCGTCGAGCAGTACTTC

abundance: -
j_gene: TRBJ2-7
d_gene: TRBD1
v_gene: TRBV10-2
CDR3aa: CASSPPRTGLSYEQYF
CDR3nt: TGCGCCAGCAGCCCACCCCGGACAGGGTTATCCTACGAGCAGTACTTC

abundance: -
j_gene: TRBJ2-1
d_gene: -
v_gene: TRBV2
CDR3aa: CAHGQDHYNEQFF
CDR3nt: TGTGCCCACGGTCAGGACCACTACAATGAGCAGTTCTTC

abundance: -
j_gene: TRBJ2-1
d_gene: -
v_gene: TRBV4-3
CDR3aa: CASSHANDEQFF
CDR3nt: TGCGCCAGCAGCCATGCTAACGATGAGCAGTTCTTC

abundance: -
j_gene: TRBJ2-7
d_gene: -
v_gene: TRBV30
CDR3aa: CAWSRGGGFDEQYF
CDR3nt: TGTGCCTGGAGTAGGGGAGGGGGCTTTGACGAGCAGTACTTC

abundance: -
j_gene: TRBJ1-5
d_gene: TRBD1
v_gene: TRBV5-6
CDR3aa: CASSLGQGFNQPQHF
CDR3nt: TGTGCCAGCAGCTTGGGACAGGGGTTCAATCAGCCCCAGCATTTT